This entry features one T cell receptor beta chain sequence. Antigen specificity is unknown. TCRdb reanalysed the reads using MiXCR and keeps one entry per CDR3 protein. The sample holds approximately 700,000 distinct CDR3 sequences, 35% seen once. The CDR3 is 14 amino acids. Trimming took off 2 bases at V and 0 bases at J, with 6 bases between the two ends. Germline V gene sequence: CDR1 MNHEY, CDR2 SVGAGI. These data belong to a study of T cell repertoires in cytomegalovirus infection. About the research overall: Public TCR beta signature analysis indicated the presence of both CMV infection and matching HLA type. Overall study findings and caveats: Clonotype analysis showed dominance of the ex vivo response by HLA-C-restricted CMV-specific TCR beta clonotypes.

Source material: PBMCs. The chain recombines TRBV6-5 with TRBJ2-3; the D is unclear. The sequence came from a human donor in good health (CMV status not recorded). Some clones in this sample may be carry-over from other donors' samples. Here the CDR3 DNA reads TGTGCCAGCAGTTACCGCGGAAGCACAGATACGCAGTATTTT. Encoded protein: CASSYRGSTDTQYF.